This T cell receptor beta chain was retrieved from a study of T cell repertoires in cytomegalovirus infection. In the study overall: Public TCR beta signatures indicated both CMV infection and matching HLA type.

TCRdb reprocessed the reads via MiXCR and lists one record per CDR3 protein. The profile covers 450,000 to 600,000 distinct CDR3 sequences, with 33% appearing a single time and around a sixth taken by the ten largest. General study findings and limits: Public TCR beta family frequency separated CMV-and-HLA carriers, including in an independent cohort. The response measured ex vivo was dominated by TCR beta clonotypes (HLA-C-restricted and CMV-specific).

About this clonotype: Antigen: not known.

Between the trimmed V and J ends, which lost 2 bases and 8 bases, there was a span of 10 bases. This CDR3 has 13 residues. The germline CDR1 and CDR2 sequences are MDHEN and SYDVKM. The chain has TRBV28 and TRBJ2-1; the D is unclear. The TCR originated in a human donor in good health (CMV status not recorded). Some clones in this sample may be carry-over from other donors' samples. Sequenced here: cultured PBMCs, sampled from culture after CMV antigen stimulation. The CDR3 region has the DNA TGTGCCAGCAGTTTAGACGTCGCCTATGAGCAGTTCTTC. Encoded protein: CASSLDVAYEQFF.